This T cell receptor (beta chain) is drawn from a study of T cell repertoires in cytomegalovirus infection. This clonotype came up many times. MiXCR was run by TCRdb on the reads, yielding one entry per CDR3 protein. The top ten clones hold roughly a quarter of a sample with about 490,000 distinct CDR3 sequences, 16% of them seen once. This TCR came from a human donor in good health (CMV status not recorded). Some clones in this sample may be carry-over from other donors' samples. Material: CD8+ T cells from PBMCs.

The CDR3 DNA reads TGTGCCAGCTCCCCGGGACACGTTAGCAATCAGCCCCAGCATTTT. Translating it yields CASSPGHVSNQPQHF. The chain carries TRBV18 and TRBJ1-5; D is possibly TRBD1 (6 bases). The CDR3 is 15 residues long. Germline CDR1 is KGHSH and CDR2 is LQKENI. V gave up 6 bases and J gave up 0 bases, with 12 bases separating them.